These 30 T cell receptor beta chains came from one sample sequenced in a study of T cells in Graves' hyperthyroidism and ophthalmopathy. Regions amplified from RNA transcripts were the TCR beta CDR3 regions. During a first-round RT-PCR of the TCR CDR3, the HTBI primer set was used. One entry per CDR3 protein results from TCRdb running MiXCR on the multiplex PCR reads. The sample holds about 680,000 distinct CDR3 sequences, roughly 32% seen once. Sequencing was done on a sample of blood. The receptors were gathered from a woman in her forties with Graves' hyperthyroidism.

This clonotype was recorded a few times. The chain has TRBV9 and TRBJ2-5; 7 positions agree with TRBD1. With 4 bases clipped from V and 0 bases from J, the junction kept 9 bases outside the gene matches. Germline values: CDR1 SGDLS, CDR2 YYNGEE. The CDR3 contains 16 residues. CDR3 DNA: TGTGCCAGCAGCCCCCCTACCGGGACAGACCAAGAGACCCAGTACTTC. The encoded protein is CASSPPTGTDQETQYF.

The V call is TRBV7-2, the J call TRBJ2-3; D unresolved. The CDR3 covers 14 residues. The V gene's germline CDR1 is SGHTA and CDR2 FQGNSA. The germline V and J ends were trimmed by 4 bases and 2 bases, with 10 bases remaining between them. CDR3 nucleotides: TGTGCCAGCAGCTCCCGGTCGGACACAGATACGCAGTATTTT. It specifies CASSSRSDTDTQYF.

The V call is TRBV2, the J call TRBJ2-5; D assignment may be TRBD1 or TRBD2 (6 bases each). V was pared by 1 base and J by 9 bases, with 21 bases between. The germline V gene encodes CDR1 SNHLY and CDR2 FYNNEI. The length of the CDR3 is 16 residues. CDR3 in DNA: TGTGCCAGCAGTGAAGTAGGCGGAGGGGGAAATCAGCCCCAGTACTTC. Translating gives CASSEVGGGGNQPQYF.

In nucleotides, the CDR3 is TGTGCCAGCAGCGTAGGCGGGGGGCTGAACACCGGGGAGCTGTTTTTT. As protein: CASSVGGGLNTGELFF. The rearrangement joins TRBV9 to TRBJ2-2, with 8 bases that match TRBD2. CDR1 and CDR2 (germline): SGDLS, YYNGEE. The J segment lost 1 base and the V segment lost 0 bases, leaving 2 bases of the junction unmatched. This CDR3 is 16 amino acids long.

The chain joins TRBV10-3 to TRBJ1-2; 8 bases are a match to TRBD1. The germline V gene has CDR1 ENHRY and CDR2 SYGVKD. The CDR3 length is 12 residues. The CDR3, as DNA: TGTGCTACAGACAGGGGAGTCTATGGCTACACCTTC. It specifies CATDRGVYGYTF.

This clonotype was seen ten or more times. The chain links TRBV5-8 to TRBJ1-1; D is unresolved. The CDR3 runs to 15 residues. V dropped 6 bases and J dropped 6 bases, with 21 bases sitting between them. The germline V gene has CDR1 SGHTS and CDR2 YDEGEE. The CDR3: CASKKGTVGHAEAFF. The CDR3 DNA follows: TGTGCCAGCAAGAAGGGAACGGTAGGCCACGCTGAAGCTTTCTTT.

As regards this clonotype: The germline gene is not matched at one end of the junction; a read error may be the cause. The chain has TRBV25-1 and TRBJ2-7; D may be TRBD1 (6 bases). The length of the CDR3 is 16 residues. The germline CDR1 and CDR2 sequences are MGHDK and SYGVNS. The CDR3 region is CASSPRSQGILREQYF. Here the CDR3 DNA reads TGCGCCAGCAGCCCTAGGTCACAGGGAATTCTTCGCGAGCAGTACTTC.

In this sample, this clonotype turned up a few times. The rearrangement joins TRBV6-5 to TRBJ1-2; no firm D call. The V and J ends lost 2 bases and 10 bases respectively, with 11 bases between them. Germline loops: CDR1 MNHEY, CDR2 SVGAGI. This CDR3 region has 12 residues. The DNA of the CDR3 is TGTGCCAGCAGTTACCAGGCAGCTGACTACACCTTC. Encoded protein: CASSYQAADYTF.

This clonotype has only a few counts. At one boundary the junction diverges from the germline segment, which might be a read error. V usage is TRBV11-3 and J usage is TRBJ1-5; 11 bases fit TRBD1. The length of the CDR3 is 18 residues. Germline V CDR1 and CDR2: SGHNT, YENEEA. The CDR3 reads CASSQGDSGQGANQPQHF. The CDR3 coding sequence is TGCGCCAGCAGCCAAGGAGACTCCGGACAGGGGGCTAATCAGCCCCAGCATTTT.

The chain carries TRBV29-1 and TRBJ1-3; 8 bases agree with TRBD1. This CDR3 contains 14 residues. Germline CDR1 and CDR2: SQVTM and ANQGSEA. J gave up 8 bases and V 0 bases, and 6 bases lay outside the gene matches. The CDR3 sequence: CSVEEPTGVDTIYF. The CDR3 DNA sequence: TGCAGCGTTGAAGAGCCGACAGGGGTGGACACCATATATTTT.

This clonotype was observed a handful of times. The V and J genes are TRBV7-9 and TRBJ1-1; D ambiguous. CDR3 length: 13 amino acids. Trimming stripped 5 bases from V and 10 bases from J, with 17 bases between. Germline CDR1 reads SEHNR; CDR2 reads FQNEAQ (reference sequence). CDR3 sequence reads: CASSQDGGVPAFF. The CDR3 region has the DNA TGTGCCAGCAGCCAAGATGGCGGGGTGCCAGCTTTCTTT.

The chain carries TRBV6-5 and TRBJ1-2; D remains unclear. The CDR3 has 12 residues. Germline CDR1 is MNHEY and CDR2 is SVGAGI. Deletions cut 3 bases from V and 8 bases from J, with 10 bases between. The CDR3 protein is CASSYWGGGYTF. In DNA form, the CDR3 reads TGTGCCAGCAGTTATTGGGGAGGCGGCTACACCTTC.

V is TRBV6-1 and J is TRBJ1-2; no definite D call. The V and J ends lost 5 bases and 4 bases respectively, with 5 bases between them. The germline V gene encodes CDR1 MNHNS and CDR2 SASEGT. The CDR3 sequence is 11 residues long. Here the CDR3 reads CASSQFYGYTF. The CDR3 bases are TGTGCCAGCAGTCAATTCTATGGCTACACCTTC.

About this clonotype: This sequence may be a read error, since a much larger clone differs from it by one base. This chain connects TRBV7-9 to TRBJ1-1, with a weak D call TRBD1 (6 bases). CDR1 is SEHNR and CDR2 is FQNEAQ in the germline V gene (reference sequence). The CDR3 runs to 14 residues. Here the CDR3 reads CASSLGREGDGALF. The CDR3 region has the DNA TGTGCCAGCAGCTTAGGCAGGGAGGGGGATGGAGCTCTCTTT.

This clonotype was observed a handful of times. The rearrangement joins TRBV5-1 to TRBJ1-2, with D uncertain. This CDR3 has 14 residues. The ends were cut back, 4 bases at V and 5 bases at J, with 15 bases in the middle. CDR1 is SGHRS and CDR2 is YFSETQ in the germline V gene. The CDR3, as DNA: TGCGCCAGCAGCCACACCCTAGTAGGGTATGGCTACACCTTC. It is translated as CASSHTLVGYGYTF.

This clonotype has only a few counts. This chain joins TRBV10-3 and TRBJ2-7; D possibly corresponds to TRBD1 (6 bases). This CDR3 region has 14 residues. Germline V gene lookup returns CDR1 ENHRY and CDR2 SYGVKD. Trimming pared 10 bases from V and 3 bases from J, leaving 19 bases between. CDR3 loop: CASSFPGRGYEQYF. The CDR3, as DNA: TGTGCCAGCAGCTTCCCAGGCAGGGGCTACGAGCAGTACTTC.

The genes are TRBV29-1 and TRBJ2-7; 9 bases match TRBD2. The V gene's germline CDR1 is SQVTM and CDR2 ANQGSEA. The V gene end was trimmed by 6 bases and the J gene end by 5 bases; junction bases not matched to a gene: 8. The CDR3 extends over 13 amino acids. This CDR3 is CSVVTGTSNEQYF. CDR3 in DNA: TGCAGCGTCGTTACCGGGACTAGCAACGAGCAGTACTTC.

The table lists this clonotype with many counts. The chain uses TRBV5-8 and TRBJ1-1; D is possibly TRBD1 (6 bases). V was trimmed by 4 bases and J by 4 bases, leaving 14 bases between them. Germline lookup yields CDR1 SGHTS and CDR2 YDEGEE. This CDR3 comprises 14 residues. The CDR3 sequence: CASSQTRGLTEAFF. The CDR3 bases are TGTGCCAGCAGCCAAACCAGGGGACTCACTGAAGCTTTCTTT.

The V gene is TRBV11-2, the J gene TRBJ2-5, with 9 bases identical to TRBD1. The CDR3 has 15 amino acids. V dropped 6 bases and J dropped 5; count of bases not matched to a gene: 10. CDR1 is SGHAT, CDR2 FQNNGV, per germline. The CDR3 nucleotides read TGTGCCAGCAGTGCCCACAGGGGGCGCTCGGAGACCCAGTACTTC. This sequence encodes CASSAHRGRSETQYF. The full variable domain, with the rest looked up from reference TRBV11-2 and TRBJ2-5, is EAGVAQSPRYKIIEKRQSVAFWCNPISGHATLYWYQQILGQGPKLLIQFQNNGVVDDSQLPKDRFSAERLKGVDSTLKIQPAKLEDSAVYLCASSAHRGRSETQYFGPGTRLLVL.

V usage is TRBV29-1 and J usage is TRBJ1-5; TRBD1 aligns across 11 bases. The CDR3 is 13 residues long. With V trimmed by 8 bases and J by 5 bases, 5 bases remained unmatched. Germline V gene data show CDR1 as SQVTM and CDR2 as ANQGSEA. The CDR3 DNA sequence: TGCAGCACCGGGACAGGGGGGCATCAGCCCCAGCATTTT. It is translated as CSTGTGGHQPQHF.

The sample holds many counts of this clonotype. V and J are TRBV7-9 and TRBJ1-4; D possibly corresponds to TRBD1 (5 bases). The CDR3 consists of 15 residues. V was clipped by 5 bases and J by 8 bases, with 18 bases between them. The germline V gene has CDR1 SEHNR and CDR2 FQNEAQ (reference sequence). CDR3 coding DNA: TGTGCCAGCAGCAGCCGGGACCAAAGAAAGGAAAAACTGTTTTTT. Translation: CASSSRDQRKEKLFF.

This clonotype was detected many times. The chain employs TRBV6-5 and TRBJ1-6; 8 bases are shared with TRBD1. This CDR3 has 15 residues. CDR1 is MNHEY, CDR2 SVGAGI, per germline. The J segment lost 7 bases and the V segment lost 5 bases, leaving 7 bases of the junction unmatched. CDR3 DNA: TGTGCCAGCAGTGAAGCGCAGGGGGCAAATTCACCCCTCCACTTT. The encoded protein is CASSEAQGANSPLHF.

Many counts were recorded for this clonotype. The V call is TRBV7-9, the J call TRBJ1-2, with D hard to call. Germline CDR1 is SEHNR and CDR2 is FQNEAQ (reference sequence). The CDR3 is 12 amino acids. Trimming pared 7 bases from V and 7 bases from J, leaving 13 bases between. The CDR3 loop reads CASKEGSAGYTF. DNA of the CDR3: TGTGCCAGCAAGGAGGGTTCGGCTGGCTACACCTTC.

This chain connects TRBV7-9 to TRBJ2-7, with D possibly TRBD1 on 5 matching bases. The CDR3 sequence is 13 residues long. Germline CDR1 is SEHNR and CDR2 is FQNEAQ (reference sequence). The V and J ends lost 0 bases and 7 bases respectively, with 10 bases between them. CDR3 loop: CASSLARVNEQYF. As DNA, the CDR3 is TGTGCCAGCAGCTTAGCCAGGGTAAATGAGCAGTACTTC.

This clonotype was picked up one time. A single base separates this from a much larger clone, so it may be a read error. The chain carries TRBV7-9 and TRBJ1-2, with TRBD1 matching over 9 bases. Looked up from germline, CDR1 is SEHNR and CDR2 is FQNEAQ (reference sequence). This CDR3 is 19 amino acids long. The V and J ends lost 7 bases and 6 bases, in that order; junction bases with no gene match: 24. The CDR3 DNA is TGTGCCAGCACTCAGGTAGTTGATCGGGGGACAGGGAGTTCACATGGCTACACCTTC. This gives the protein CASTQVVDRGTGSSHGYTF.

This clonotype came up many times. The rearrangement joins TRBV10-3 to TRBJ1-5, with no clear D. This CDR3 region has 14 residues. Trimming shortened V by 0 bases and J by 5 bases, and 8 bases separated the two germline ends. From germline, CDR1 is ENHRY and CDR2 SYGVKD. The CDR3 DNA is TGTGCCATCAGTGAGTCGGAGGGAGATCAGCCCCAGCATTTT. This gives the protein CAISESEGDQPQHF.

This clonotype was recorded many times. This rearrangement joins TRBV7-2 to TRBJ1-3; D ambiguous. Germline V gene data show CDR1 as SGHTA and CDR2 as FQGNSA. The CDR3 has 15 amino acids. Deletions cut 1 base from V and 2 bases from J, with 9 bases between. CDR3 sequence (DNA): TGTGCCAGCAGCTTAGAGGCAGGCCCTGGAAACACCATATATTTT. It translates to CASSLEAGPGNTIYF. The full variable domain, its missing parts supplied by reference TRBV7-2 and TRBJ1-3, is GAGVSQSPSNKVTEKGKDVELRCDPISGHTALYWYRQSLGQGLEFLIYFQGNSAPDKSGLPSDRFSAERTGGSVSTLTIQRTQQEDSAVYLCASSLEAGPGNTIYFGEGSWLTVV.

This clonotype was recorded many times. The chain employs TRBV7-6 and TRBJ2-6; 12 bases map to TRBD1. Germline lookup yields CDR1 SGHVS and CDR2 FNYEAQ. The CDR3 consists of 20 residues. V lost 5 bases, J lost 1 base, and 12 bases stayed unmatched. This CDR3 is CASSTLRRGQGASGANVLTF. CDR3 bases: TGTGCCAGCAGCACACTCCGGAGGGGACAGGGGGCTTCTGGGGCCAACGTCCTGACTTTC.

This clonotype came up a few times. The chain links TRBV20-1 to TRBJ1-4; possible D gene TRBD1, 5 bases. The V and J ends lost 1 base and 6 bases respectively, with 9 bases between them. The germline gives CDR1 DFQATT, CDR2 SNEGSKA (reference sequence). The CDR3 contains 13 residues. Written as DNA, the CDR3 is TGCAGTGCTAGAGCCCCGGGGGATGAAAAACTGTTTTTT. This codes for CSARAPGDEKLFF.

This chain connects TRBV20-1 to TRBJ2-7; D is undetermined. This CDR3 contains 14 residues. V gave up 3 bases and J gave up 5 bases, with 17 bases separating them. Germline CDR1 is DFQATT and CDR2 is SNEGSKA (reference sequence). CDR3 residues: CSASSPVYTHEQYF. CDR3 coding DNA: TGCAGTGCTAGTTCCCCAGTGTATACCCACGAGCAGTACTTC.